This entry describes one T cell receptor beta chain. The antigen remains unidentified. As to time point: patch test 1, 2 weeks after DPC sensitization. Treatment of the sample: therapeutic diphenylcyclopropenone sensitization with weekly scalp DPC. People who gave samples had alopecia, were 18 to 70 years old, and were suitable for DPC. This entry belongs to a study of human T cells and chemical hapten exposure. Findings and caveats of the study: Expanded TCRs made up significantly more big CDR3 similarity clusters than controls did.

The germline V and J ends were trimmed by 4 bases and 0 bases, with 13 bases remaining between them. This CDR3 is 15 amino acids long. Per the germline V gene, CDR1 is SGHTS and CDR2 is YDEGEE. The library attached unique molecular identifiers to individual cDNA molecules. A single record per CDR3 protein comes from TCRdb applying MiXCR to the RACE reads. The table shows 90,000 to 120,000 distinct CDR3 sequences, with 9.5% to 11% occurring only once. This TCR derives from a woman in her thirties or forties with alopecia areata. Some clones in this sample may be carry-over from other donors' samples. This chain links TRBV5-8 with TRBJ1-1, with D maybe TRBD1 (6 bases). The sequences come from whole blood, collected in connection with sensitization to the hapten diphenylcyclopropenone (DPC). The CDR3 bases are TGTGCCAGCAGCAAGGGGACACTCATGAACACTGAAGCTTTCTTT. It translates to CASSKGTLMNTEAFF.